One sample yielded the 30 T cell receptor beta chains listed below, sequenced in a study of blood T cell repertoires in COVID-19. Profiled with immunoSEQ multiplex PCR; TCRdb holds only in-frame clones, not every one. The table shows under 250,000 clones, with around 80% occurring only once. The sequenced sample consisted of peripheral blood. The origin of the receptors is a man aged 35 to 55 with active or convalescent COVID-19.

This clone was seen only once. The chain links TRBV10-3 to TRBJ1-1; 7 bases agree with TRBD1. CDR3 size: 13 residues. Trimming cost V 2 bases and J 11 bases; bases outside gene matches: 8. Germline values: CDR1 ENHRY, CDR2 SYGVKD. The CDR3 nucleotides are TGTGCCATCAGTGAGGCTAACAGGGGTGTCGCTTTCTTT. It yields the protein CAISEANRGVAFF.

The J gene is TRBJ1-6, the V gene TRBV3-1 (or the pseudogene TRBV3-2); 7 bases map to TRBD1. CDR3 length: 15 amino acids. Germline assignment: CDR1 LGHDT and CDR2 YNNKEL (reference sequence). V shed 4 bases, J shed 6 bases, and the junction held 6 bases outside the gene matches. The DNA of the CDR3 is TGTGCCAGCAGCCCCCGGGACAGCCCTAATTCACCCCTCCACTTT. This sequence encodes CASSPRDSPNSPLHF.

The chain is built from TRBV6-5 and TRBJ1-3, with unresolved D. The V end lost 2 bases, the J end lost 3 bases, and 11 bases lay between the germline ends. CDR3 length: 15 amino acids. Looked up from germline, CDR1 is MNHEY and CDR2 is SVGAGI. CDR3: CASSYQRVGGNTIYF. CDR3 nucleotides: TGTGCCAGCAGTTACCAGAGGGTTGGTGGAAACACCATATATTTT.

Points on this clone: An end of the junction does not agree with germline; a read error may underlie this. The CDR3 reads CASSIQGGVKTEAFF. The CDR3, as DNA: TGTGCCAGCAGCATACAGGGGGGCGTGAAAACTGAAGCTTTCTTT. The rearrangement links TRBV7-9 to TRBJ1-1; 8 positions match TRBD1. Germline CDR1 is SEHNR and CDR2 is FQNEAQ (reference sequence). The CDR3 covers 15 residues.

V and J are TRBV28 and TRBJ1-2, with D perhaps matching TRBD1 (5 bases). The CDR3 totals 12 residues. Germline CDR1 MDHEN, CDR2 SYDVKM. The ends were cut back, 7 bases at V and 4 bases at J, with 10 bases in the middle. The CDR3 nucleotides read TGTGCCAGCATGGGGCAGATCTATGGCTACACCTTC. Encoded protein: CASMGQIYGYTF.

The chain employs TRBV7-2 and TRBJ2-1; 9 bases match TRBD2. Germline V gene data show CDR1 as SGHTA and CDR2 as FQGNSA. This CDR3 is built from 17 residues. Trimming cost V 2 bases and J 5 bases; bases outside gene matches: 10. CDR3 in DNA: TGTGCCAGCAGCTTAATGGGGTGGCGGGAGGGCAACAATGAGCAGTTCTTC. Translating gives CASSLMGWREGNNEQFF.

This chain connects TRBV28 to TRBJ1-2; D is possibly TRBD1 (6 bases). CDR3 size: 13 residues. In germline, CDR1 is MDHEN, CDR2 SYDVKM. V lost 6 bases, J lost 3 bases, and 11 bases lay in between. CDR3 DNA sequence: TGTGCCAGCAGGCTAGGGGGTTACTATGGCTACACCTTC. This encodes CASRLGGYYGYTF.

This chain connects TRBV11-3 to TRBJ1-1; 7 nucleotides agree with TRBD1. CDR1 and CDR2 (germline): SGHNT, YENEEA. The CDR3 is made up of 15 amino acids. Germline trimming cut 3 bases from V and 5 bases from J; bases unmatched to any gene: 9. CDR3 bases: TGTGCCAGCAGCTTGGGGGTACAGGGGTGGACTGAAGCTTTCTTT. It translates to CASSLGVQGWTEAFF.

Relative to its sample, this clone is medium-sized (0.01 to 0.1%). This chain uses TRBV5-1 with TRBJ1-1; tentative D call: TRBD1 (6 bases). The CDR3 length is 13 residues. From germline, CDR1 is SGHRS and CDR2 YFSETQ. Trimming shortened V by 2 bases and J by 4 bases, and 9 bases separated the two germline ends. The CDR3 DNA follows: TGCGCCAGCAGCTTCAGGGGTCCCACTGAAGCTTTCTTT. It encodes CASSFRGPTEAFF.

This clone was seen once. The chain carries TRBV30 and TRBJ2-1; 12 bases agree with TRBD2. The V segment lost 2 bases and the J segment 6 bases; nucleotides outside the gene matches: 5. Looked up from germline, CDR1 is GTSNPN and CDR2 is SVGIG (reference sequence). The CDR3 covers 15 residues. The CDR3 nucleotides are TGTGCCTGGAGTCAAGGACTAGCGGGGCCCAATGAGCAGTTCTTC. Translation: CAWSQGLAGPNEQFF.

The chain recombines TRBV15 with TRBJ1-4, with 9 bases aligning to TRBD1. Germline-derived CDR1 and CDR2 are LNHNV and YYDKDF (reference sequence). After removal of 4 bases from V and 3 bases from J, the junction contained 3 bases not matched to a gene. The CDR3 totals 15 residues. CDR3: CATSIRQGANEKLFF. The CDR3 nucleotides read TGTGCCACCAGCATACGACAGGGGGCTAATGAAAAACTGTTTTTT.

The gene calls are TRBV30 and TRBJ1-5; D is undetermined. This CDR3 region has 13 residues. The V gene's germline CDR1 is GTSNPN and CDR2 SVGIG (reference sequence). V was shortened by 2 bases and J by 6 bases, with 11 bases between the two germline ends. The CDR3 protein is CAWSLMGGQPQHF. The CDR3 coding sequence is TGTGCCTGGAGTTTGATGGGAGGTCAGCCCCAGCATTTT.

This clone was seen a few times. The chain has TRBV30 and TRBJ2-1, with a possible D match to TRBD2 (6 bases). V was cut by 3 bases and J by 6 bases, with 18 bases left in between. Germline V gene sequence: CDR1 GTSNPN, CDR2 SVGIG (reference sequence). The CDR3 sequence is 15 residues long. As DNA, the CDR3 is TGTGCCTGGAGGTTCGGGGGAGGCCCGCGCAATGAGCAGTTCTTC. Translation gives CAWRFGGGPRNEQFF.

The J gene is TRBJ1-6, the V gene TRBV3-1 (or the pseudogene TRBV3-2), with D perhaps TRBD1 (6 bases). Germline CDR1 reads LGHDT; CDR2 reads YNNKEL (reference sequence). This CDR3 contains 17 residues. V was cut by 5 bases and J by 0 bases, with 14 bases left in between. The CDR3 nucleotides read TGTGCCAGCAGCATACGGACAGAGAGCTCCTATAATTCACCCCTCCACTTT. This sequence encodes CASSIRTESSYNSPLHF.

The chain joins TRBV6-5 to TRBJ1-5, with TRBD1 identical over 7 bases. The germline V gene has CDR1 MNHEY and CDR2 SVGAGI. This CDR3 has 13 residues. Trimming at V came to 6 bases and at J to 7 bases, leaving 6 bases not matched to a gene. DNA of the CDR3: TGTGCCAGCAGCTGGGACAGTCACCAGCCCCAGCATTTT. This encodes CASSWDSHQPQHF.

The V and J genes are TRBV11-3 and TRBJ2-2, with D possibly TRBD2 on 5 matching bases. Germline CDR1 and CDR2: SGHNT and YENEEA. This CDR3 has 18 residues. V lost 1 base to trimming and J lost 4 bases, with 19 bases between them. The CDR3 bases are TGTGCCAGCAGCTTAGGGTATGCCAGGACTTTGGGCACCGGGGAGCTGTTTTTT. The encoded protein is CASSLGYARTLGTGELFF.

CDR3 protein: CATSSGTGSSYEQYF. Written as DNA, the CDR3 is TGTGCCACTAGCTCTGGTACGGGATCATCCTACGAGCAGTACTTC. The rearrangement joins TRBV2 to TRBJ2-7; tentatively, D is TRBD2 (5 bases). V was trimmed by 10 bases and J by 1 base, leaving 20 bases between them. Germline V gene sequence: CDR1 SNHLY, CDR2 FYNNEI. The CDR3 length is 15 residues.

This clone was seen a single time. V gene TRBV4-1 combines with J gene TRBJ2-5; a weak D match, TRBD2 (6 bases). The CDR3 runs 16 residues. Trimming took off 4 bases at V and 1 base at J, with 16 bases between the two ends. Germline CDR1 and CDR2: MGHRA and YSYEKL. The CDR3 is CASSRGWGGGQETQYF. DNA of the CDR3: TGCGCCAGCAGCCGTGGCTGGGGAGGAGGCCAAGAGACCCAGTACTTC.

The chain recombines TRBV7-9 with TRBJ2-5; possible D gene TRBD1, 6 bases. Germline V CDR1 and CDR2: SEHNR, FQNEAQ (reference sequence). V was trimmed by 1 base and J by 6 bases, leaving 15 bases between them. The CDR3 has 15 amino acids. The CDR3 sequence is CASSLGRQDRKTQYF. The CDR3 nucleotides are TGTGCCAGCAGCTTAGGTCGACAGGACCGGAAGACCCAGTACTTC.

The count of this clone is one. The V call is TRBV5-5, the J call TRBJ1-2; D might be TRBD1 (6 bases). The length of the CDR3 is 15 residues. Germline-derived CDR1 and CDR2 are SGHKS and YYEKEE (reference sequence). The V gene lost 0 bases and the J gene lost 0 bases, with 9 bases spanning the gap. The CDR3 here is CASSLARDTNYGYTF. CDR3 in DNA: TGTGCCAGCAGCTTGGCCAGGGACACTAACTATGGCTACACCTTC.

The chain joins TRBV18 to TRBJ2-4; TRBD1 might be the D (6 bases). V shed 3 bases and J shed 8 bases, with 14 bases lying between them. Germline V gives CDR1 KGHSH, CDR2 LQKENI. The CDR3 extends over 14 amino acids. CDR3 nucleotides: TGTGCCAGCTCACCTGCCGACAGGATGGACATTCAGTACTTC. It translates to CASSPADRMDIQYF. Complete variable domain (other parts from reference TRBV18 and TRBJ2-4): NAGVMQNPRHLVRRRGQEARLRCSPMKGHSHVYWYRQLPEEGLKFMVYLQKENIIDESGMPKERFSAEFPKEGPSILRIQQVVRGDSAAYFCASSPADRMDIQYFGAGTRLSVL.

The V gene is TRBV11-2, the J gene TRBJ2-7; 13 bases agree with TRBD2. V was pared by 5 bases and J by 2 bases, with 9 bases of the junction left unmatched. The CDR3 is made up of 17 amino acids. Germline V gives CDR1 SGHAT, CDR2 FQNNGV. The CDR3 region is CASSLGLAGISPYEQYF. In nucleotides, the CDR3 is TGTGCCAGCAGCCTGGGACTAGCGGGGATCTCTCCCTACGAGCAGTACTTC.

The chain has TRBV18 and TRBJ2-2; no clear D gene. CDR3 length: 13 amino acids. Trimming removed 3 bases from V and 1 base from J, with 3 bases in between. Per the germline V gene, CDR1 is KGHSH and CDR2 is LQKENI. CDR3 in amino acids: CASSPQNTGELFF. DNA for the CDR3: TGTGCCAGCTCACCTCAGAACACCGGGGAGCTGTTTTTT.

The chain recombines TRBV12-5 with TRBJ1-6, with D possibly TRBD1 on 5 matching bases. This CDR3 is built from 14 residues. Per the germline V gene, CDR1 is LGHNT and CDR2 is FRNRAP. Between the trimmed V and J ends, which lost 8 bases and 4 bases, there was a span of 12 bases. CDR3 DNA sequence: TGTGCTAGTACTTCCCAGGGTTATAATTCACCCCTCCACTTT. It codes for CASTSQGYNSPLHF.

In nucleotides, the CDR3 is TGTGCCAGCAGTGAACTAGCGGGCTCGCCCGGCACAGATACGCAGTATTTT. This encodes CASSELAGSPGTDTQYF. The V and J genes are TRBV6-1 and TRBJ2-3; 8 bases are shared with TRBD2. Germline CDR1 MNHNS, CDR2 SASEGT. The CDR3 totals 17 residues. J was trimmed by 1 base and V by 2 bases; bases with no gene match: 8.

The chain carries TRBV2 and TRBJ1-5; D is undetermined. The CDR3 contains 12 residues. Germline V lookup: CDR1 SNHLY, CDR2 FYNNEI. Trimming took 4 bases from V and 5 from J, leaving 6 bases between them. The CDR3 loop reads CASSARYQPQHF. CDR3 bases: TGTGCCAGCAGTGCTCGTTATCAGCCCCAGCATTTT.

The chain joins TRBV19 to TRBJ1-2; D unresolved. V lost 1 base and J 6 bases, leaving 15 bases between the germline ends. CDR1 LNHDA and CDR2 SQIVND come from the germline V gene (reference sequence). CDR3 length: 15 amino acids. This CDR3 reads CASSIGPDARDGYTF. DNA of the CDR3: TGTGCCAGTAGTATAGGTCCGGACGCGAGGGATGGCTACACCTTC.

The count of this clone is one. V is TRBV7-8 and J is TRBJ2-7, with a weak D call TRBD1 (5 bases). The V and J ends lost 4 bases and 3 bases respectively, with 19 bases between them. Germline V gene lookup returns CDR1 SGHVS and CDR2 FQNEAQ. CDR3 length: 16 amino acids. The CDR3 DNA sequence: TGTGCCAGCAGCTCAGAGACAGCAGCCGCCCACTACGAGCAGTACTTC. This gives the protein CASSSETAAAHYEQYF.

This clone was observed once. The rearrangement joins TRBV4-1 to TRBJ1-4; possibly TRBD1 for D (5 bases). The V end lost 1 base, the J end lost 6 bases, and 9 bases lay between the germline ends. Germline V gene lookup returns CDR1 MGHRA and CDR2 YSYEKL. The CDR3 covers 14 residues. In DNA, the CDR3 is TGCGCCAGCAGCCAAGGGCGACAGCATGAAAAACTGTTTTTT. Its protein is CASSQGRQHEKLFF.

This chain joins TRBV5-6 and TRBJ1-1, with TRBD1 matching over 8 bases. The CDR3 covers 15 residues. In germline, CDR1 is SGHDT, CDR2 YYEEEE. The junction had 8 bases not matched to a gene; V was cut back by 0 bases and J by 7 bases. The CDR3 protein is CASSLDRGAVDEAFF. For the CDR3, the DNA is TGTGCCAGCAGCTTGGACAGGGGGGCAGTAGATGAAGCTTTCTTT.